Listed below are T cell receptor beta chains from one sample, sequenced in a study of Ad26.COV2.S vaccination and SARS-CoV-2 variants. Using immunoSEQ multiplex PCR, the repertoire was profiled, and TCRdb retains in-frame clones only, with some absent. The data show roughly 320,000 clones, around four fifths seen once. Sequences were derived from peripheral blood, sampled in a trial of Ad26.COV2.S vaccine versus placebo. These receptors all stem from a person aged 18 to 65 who received the Ad26.COV2.S COVID-19 vaccine or a placebo. The CDR3 runs from the conserved cysteine through the conserved F or W. Each record gives: J gene, D gene, V gene, clone size, CDR3 length, CDR3 DNA, CDR3 protein. A D gene is named only where the DNA matches it firmly. Clone size is not always given. Where it is, it says once, few, many or a class for expanded clones.

J: TRBJ2-5
D: -
V: TRBV15
size: once
length: 14
DNA: TGTGCCACCAGCAGAGGAGGGTACCAAGAGACCCAGTACTTC
CDR3: CATSRGGYQETQYF

J: TRBJ2-1
D: TRBD1
V: TRBV15
size: -
length: 14
DNA: TGTGCCACCAGCCCTCGACAGGGGGCAGGAGAGCAGTTCTTC
CDR3: CATSPRQGAGEQFF

J: TRBJ1-1
D: -
V: TRBV28
size: -
length: 11
DNA: TGTGCCAGCAGCACGACGAGAGAAGCTTTCTTT
CDR3: CASSTTREAFF

J: TRBJ1-2
D: -
V: TRBV6-5
size: -
length: 12
DNA: TGTGCCAGCAGCGCAGAGCTATATGGCTACACCTTC
CDR3: CASSAELYGYTF

J: TRBJ1-5
D: TRBD1
V: TRBV27
size: -
length: 14
DNA: TGTGCTCGAGACCGGACAGGGGGATATCAGCCCCAGCATTTT
CDR3: CARDRTGGYQPQHF

J: TRBJ2-7
D: -
V: TRBV28
size: -
length: 12
DNA: TGTGCCAGCAGCACGCCTTCCTACGAGCAGTACTTC
CDR3: CASSTPSYEQYF

J: TRBJ2-1
D: TRBD2
V: TRBV5-1
size: -
length: 15
DNA: TGCGCCAGCAGCTTGCCTAGCGGGGGGTACAATGAGCAGTTCTTC
CDR3: CASSLPSGGYNEQFF

J: TRBJ2-7
D: TRBD2
V: TRBV5-1
size: -
length: 16
DNA: TGCGCCAGCAGCTTGGGCCTCCGGGAGGTTCTCTCCGAGCAGTACTTC
CDR3: CASSLGLREVLSEQYF

J: TRBJ2-3
D: TRBD2
V: TRBV7-2
size: -
length: 16
DNA: TGTGCCAGCAGCTTATCAAGCGGGGGCCTCACAGATACGCAGTATTTT
CDR3: CASSLSSGGLTDTQYF

J: TRBJ2-7
D: -
V: TRBV11-2
size: once
length: 13
DNA: TGTGCCAGCAGCGGGGGGTTAGGGGGCGAGCAGTACTTC
CDR3: CASSGGLGGEQYF

J: TRBJ2-7
D: -
V: TRBV9
size: -
length: 16
DNA: TGTGCCAGCAGCGCGAACCCGTCAGGGAGTTCCTACGAGCAGTACTTC
CDR3: CASSANPSGSSYEQYF

J: TRBJ1-3
D: -
V: TRBV5-4
size: -
length: 16
DNA: TGTGCCAGCAGCTTGGGGGGGGGTACCGCCGGAAACACCATATATTTT
CDR3: CASSLGGGTAGNTIYF

J: TRBJ2-3
D: -
V: TRBV5-1
size: -
length: 13
DNA: TGCGCCAGCAGCTTGGCTCGGGGGAAGACGCAGTATTTT
CDR3: CASSLARGKTQYF

J: TRBJ2-2
D: -
V: TRBV5-4
size: -
length: 14
DNA: TGTGCCAGCAGCTCTGCAATGGGAACCGGGGAGCTGTTTTTT
CDR3: CASSSAMGTGELFF

J: TRBJ1-5
D: -
V: TRBV7-8
size: -
length: 13
DNA: TGTGCCAGCAGCTTAGTTCTGGAGGGGCCCCAGCATTTT
CDR3: CASSLVLEGPQHF

J: TRBJ2-7
D: -
V: TRBV29-1
size: -
length: 12
DNA: TGCAGCGTCGGGGACAACTCCTACGAGCAGTACTTC
CDR3: CSVGDNSYEQYF

J: TRBJ2-1
D: -
V: TRBV12-2
size: -
length: 18
DNA: TGTGCAAGTCGCTTAGGTACGGGGGGCCAGAGCTCCTACAATGAGCAGTTCTTC
CDR3: CASRLGTGGQSSYNEQFF

J: TRBJ2-5
D: TRBD1
V: TRBV5-4
size: -
length: 13
DNA: TGTGCCAGCAGCCTTGACAGGGGAGAGACCCAGTACTTC
CDR3: CASSLDRGETQYF

J: TRBJ1-5
D: -
V: TRBV2
size: -
length: 15
DNA: TGTGCCAGCACATCAGGGCGCTTTGGCAATCAGCCCCAGCATTTT
CDR3: CASTSGRFGNQPQHF

J: TRBJ2-5
D: TRBD2
V: TRBV3-1/TRBV3-2
size: -
length: 16
DNA: TGTGCCAGCAGCCAAACTAGCGGGGGGGCCGGGGAGACCCAGTACTTC
CDR3: CASSQTSGGAGETQYF

J: TRBJ2-1
D: TRBD1
V: TRBV7-2
size: -
length: 15
DNA: TGTGCCAGCAGCTCCGCCGGGACAGCGGACAATGAGCAGTTCTTC
CDR3: CASSSAGTADNEQFF

J: TRBJ1-5
D: -
V: TRBV9
size: -
length: 13
DNA: TGTGCCAGCAGCCTCACGTCGGGACAGCCCCAGCATTTT
CDR3: CASSLTSGQPQHF

J: TRBJ2-5
D: -
V: TRBV18
size: -
length: 15
DNA: TGTGCCAGCTCACGTTACACAGCCTTACAAGAGACCCAGTACTTC
CDR3: CASSRYTALQETQYF

J: TRBJ2-7
D: -
V: TRBV25-1
size: -
length: 14
DNA: TGTGCCAGCAGTGCCAAAACTAGGTCCTACGAGCAGTACTTC
CDR3: CASSAKTRSYEQYF

J: TRBJ2-4
D: -
V: TRBV11-2
size: -
length: 13
DNA: TGTGCCAGCAGCTTAGCTCTCAAAAACATTCAGTACTTC
CDR3: CASSLALKNIQYF

J: TRBJ2-1
D: -
V: TRBV28
size: -
length: 16
DNA: TGTGCCAGCAGTTTACTTAGCGGAAGAACCTACAATGAGCAGTTCTTC
CDR3: CASSLLSGRTYNEQFF

J: TRBJ2-3
D: TRBD2
V: TRBV5-4
size: -
length: 14
DNA: TGTGCCAGCAGCAAGGGGACTAACACAGATACGCAGTATTTT
CDR3: CASSKGTNTDTQYF

J: TRBJ2-7
D: TRBD1
V: TRBV6-6
size: -
length: 13
DNA: TGTGCCAGCAGTCGGACAGGGTCCTACGAGCAGTACTTC
CDR3: CASSRTGSYEQYF

J: TRBJ2-1
D: TRBD2
V: TRBV3-1/TRBV3-2
size: -
length: 15
DNA: TGTGCCAGCAGCCACCTAGCGGGGGGGGTTGATGAGCAGTTCTTC
CDR3: CASSHLAGGVDEQFF

J: TRBJ1-6
D: TRBD1
V: TRBV7-2
size: -
length: 14
DNA: TGTGCCAGCAGCACGGACAGGATAAGGTCACCCCTCCACTTT
CDR3: CASSTDRIRSPLHF

J: TRBJ1-5
D: -
V: TRBV27
size: -
length: 16
DNA: TGTGCCAGCAGTTTATCCTGGTATATACGCAATCAGCCCCAGCATTTT
CDR3: CASSLSWYIRNQPQHF

J: TRBJ1-1
D: TRBD1
V: TRBV4-1
size: -
length: 14
DNA: TGCGCCAGCAGCCAACCGACAGGGGAAACTGAAGCTTTCTTT
CDR3: CASSQPTGETEAFF

J: TRBJ1-5
D: -
V: TRBV18
size: -
length: 16
DNA: TGTGCCAGCTCACCCGAATCACCTTATAGCAATCAGCCCCAGCATTTT
CDR3: CASSPESPYSNQPQHF

J: TRBJ1-1
D: -
V: TRBV7-2
size: -
length: 13
DNA: TGTGCCAGCAGGGTCAGCTCGAACACTGAAGCTTTCTTT
CDR3: CASRVSSNTEAFF

J: TRBJ1-2
D: TRBD1
V: TRBV6-6
size: few
length: 17
DNA: TGTGCCAGCAGTCCAACCCCACCGGGACAGGGAGTTTATGGCTACACCTTC
CDR3: CASSPTPPGQGVYGYTF

J: TRBJ2-3
D: TRBD2
V: TRBV9
size: -
length: 14
DNA: TGTGCCAGCAGCACTCGGACTAGCGGGGATACGCAGTATTTT
CDR3: CASSTRTSGDTQYF

J: TRBJ2-1
D: -
V: TRBV5-1
size: few
length: 14
DNA: TGCGCCAGCAGCTTAGGTCAGCAAGGGGATGAGCAGTTCTTC
CDR3: CASSLGQQGDEQFF

J: TRBJ1-3
D: -
V: TRBV14
size: -
length: 15
DNA: TGTGCCAGCAGCCAAGATATTGTGCCTGGAAACACCATATATTTT
CDR3: CASSQDIVPGNTIYF

J: TRBJ2-3
D: -
V: TRBV28
size: -
length: 16
DNA: TGTGCCAGCAGTTGGGAACAGAAGTCTAGCACAGATACGCAGTATTTT
CDR3: CASSWEQKSSTDTQYF

J: TRBJ2-7
D: -
V: TRBV3-1/TRBV3-2
size: once
length: 15
DNA: TGTGCCAGCAGCCAATTCACTTCCTCGGAGGGCGAGCAGTACTTC
CDR3: CASSQFTSSEGEQYF

J: TRBJ2-7
D: TRBD2
V: TRBV11-2
size: -
length: 16
DNA: TGTGCCAGCAGGTCCATCCGGACTAGCGGATCCTACGAGCAGTACTTC
CDR3: CASRSIRTSGSYEQYF

J: TRBJ2-3
D: TRBD2
V: TRBV14
size: -
length: 15
DNA: TGTGCCAGCAGCCCCTTAGCGGGGGACACAGATACGCAGTATTTT
CDR3: CASSPLAGDTDTQYF

J: TRBJ1-6
D: -
V: TRBV11-2
size: -
length: 13
DNA: TGTGCCAGCAGCTTAGATCTCAATTCACCCCTCCACTTT
CDR3: CASSLDLNSPLHF

J: TRBJ2-3
D: -
V: TRBV28
size: -
length: 16
DNA: TGTGCCAGCAGGCGTGACCAGGGGGGCTTCGCAGATACGCAGTATTTT
CDR3: CASRRDQGGFADTQYF